A selection of T cell receptor beta chains follows, all from one sample in a study of cytomegalovirus exposure and HLA in healthy donors. The repertoire was sequenced with immunoSEQ multiplex PCR; TCRdb's copy has only in-frame clones and lacks some. Of 200,000 or so clones listed, approximately 87% are singletons. Input material: PBMCs. The receptors stem from a man aged 25-40 years in good health and CMV-seronegative. CDR3s include the opening cysteine and the closing phenylalanine or tryptophan. A D gene is named only where the DNA matches it firmly. Clone size is given for some rows only: seen once, a few or many times, or a class if the clone is expanded.

CDR3 protein: CASSPRGSSYNEQFF
CDR3 DNA: TGTGCCAGCAGCCCCAGGGGGAGCTCCTACAATGAGCAGTTCTTC
V gene: TRBV5-4
clone size: NA
D gene: TRBD1
J gene: TRBJ2-1

CDR3 protein: CAISDRGSYEQYF
CDR3 DNA: TGTGCCATCAGTGACAGGGGAAGCTACGAGCAGTACTTC
V gene: TRBV10-3
clone size: NA
D gene: NA
J gene: TRBJ2-7

CDR3 protein: CASSQGAQGSYEQYF
CDR3 DNA: TGTGCCAGCAGCCAAGGGGCTCAGGGATCCTACGAGCAGTACTTC
V gene: TRBV4-2
clone size: NA
D gene: NA
J gene: TRBJ2-7

CDR3 protein: CASRAPGTVNTEAFF
CDR3 DNA: TGTGCCAGCAGAGCACCCGGGACAGTGAACACTGAAGCTTTCTTT
V gene: TRBV7-8
clone size: NA
D gene: TRBD1
J gene: TRBJ1-1

CDR3 protein: CASSELLEVGSSTDTQYF
CDR3 DNA: TGTGCCAGCAGTGAATTATTGGAGGTGGGGTCTAGCACAGATACGCAGTATTTT
V gene: TRBV6-1
clone size: few
D gene: NA
J gene: TRBJ2-3

CDR3 protein: CASSEGDRYEQYF
CDR3 DNA: TGTGCCAGCAGTGAAGGGGACAGATACGAGCAGTACTTC
V gene: TRBV6-1
clone size: few
D gene: TRBD1
J gene: TRBJ2-7

CDR3 protein: CASSYLAWGYTF
CDR3 DNA: TGTGCCAGCAGTTACTTGGCTTGGGGCTACACCTTC
V gene: TRBV6-5
clone size: NA
D gene: NA
J gene: TRBJ1-2

CDR3 protein: CASSFAGTGAYEQYF
CDR3 DNA: TGTGCCAGCAGCTTTGCGGGGACAGGGGCCTACGAGCAGTACTTC
V gene: TRBV7-9
clone size: NA
D gene: TRBD1
J gene: TRBJ2-7

CDR3 protein: CSSSLEGGVPDNEQFF
CDR3 DNA: TGTTCCAGCAGCTTAGAAGGCGGGGTCCCTGACAATGAGCAGTTCTTC
V gene: TRBV7-9
clone size: NA
D gene: NA
J gene: TRBJ2-1

CDR3 protein: CAWSIRLESYEQYF
CDR3 DNA: TGTGCCTGGAGTATAAGACTAGAATCCTACGAGCAGTACTTC
V gene: TRBV30
clone size: NA
D gene: NA
J gene: TRBJ2-7

CDR3 protein: CASSLRGQGNTIYF
CDR3 DNA: TGTGCCAGCAGCTTAAGGGGACAGGGAAACACCATATATTTT
V gene: TRBV7-9
clone size: NA
D gene: TRBD1
J gene: TRBJ1-3

CDR3 protein: CASSHGGAAETQYF
CDR3 DNA: TGTGCCAGCAGCCACGGGGGGGCCGCAGAGACCCAGTACTTC
V gene: TRBV7-2
clone size: NA
D gene: TRBD2
J gene: TRBJ2-5

CDR3 protein: CASSQVGEQFF
CDR3 DNA: TGTGCCAGTAGTCAGGTTGGTGAGCAGTTCTTC
V gene: TRBV19
clone size: NA
D gene: NA
J gene: TRBJ2-1

CDR3 protein: CASSVGTGDNSPLHF
CDR3 DNA: TGTGCCAGCAGCGTCGGGACAGGGGATAATTCACCCCTCCACTTT
V gene: TRBV13
clone size: NA
D gene: TRBD1
J gene: TRBJ1-6

CDR3 protein: CASSLDRETEAFF
CDR3 DNA: TGTGCCAGCAGCTTAGACAGGGAAACTGAAGCTTTCTTT
V gene: TRBV11-2
clone size: NA
D gene: NA
J gene: TRBJ1-1

CDR3 protein: CASSVGSGQGVGGYTF
CDR3 DNA: TGTGCCAGCAGTGTGGGATCCGGACAGGGCGTAGGTGGCTACACCTTC
V gene: TRBV2
clone size: NA
D gene: TRBD1
J gene: TRBJ1-2

CDR3 protein: CASRVAGGLTGELFF
CDR3 DNA: TGTGCCAGTAGGGTAGCGGGGGGTTTGACCGGGGAGCTGTTTTTT
V gene: TRBV19
clone size: NA
D gene: TRBD2
J gene: TRBJ2-2

CDR3 protein: CASSRGTSGYLEQYF
CDR3 DNA: TGTGCCAGCAGTCGGGGGACTAGCGGTTACCTCGAGCAGTACTTC
V gene: TRBV6-5
clone size: NA
D gene: TRBD2
J gene: TRBJ2-7

CDR3 protein: CASSDGGANSPLHF
CDR3 DNA: TGTGCCAGCAGTGACGGGGGGGCCAACTCACCCCTCCACTTT
V gene: TRBV6-4
clone size: NA
D gene: NA
J gene: TRBJ1-6

CDR3 protein: CASSKDSLSHYTF
CDR3 DNA: TGTGCCAGCAGTAAGGACAGCCTTTCTCACTACACCTTC
V gene: TRBV2
clone size: once
D gene: NA
J gene: TRBJ1-2

CDR3 protein: CASSGRPDRTSNSPLHF
CDR3 DNA: TGTGCCAGCAGCGGACGGCCGGACAGGACATCGAATTCACCCCTCCACTTT
V gene: TRBV7-2
clone size: NA
D gene: TRBD1
J gene: TRBJ1-6

CDR3 protein: CASRTGTRDGYTF
CDR3 DNA: TGTGCCAGCAGGACCGGGACAAGAGATGGCTACACCTTC
V gene: TRBV27
clone size: NA
D gene: NA
J gene: TRBJ1-2

CDR3 protein: CASSQERWGKGQFF
CDR3 DNA: TGCGCCAGCAGCCAAGAAAGGTGGGGCAAAGGGCAGTTCTTC
V gene: TRBV4-3
clone size: NA
D gene: NA
J gene: TRBJ2-1

CDR3 protein: CASSPNRAGQYF
CDR3 DNA: TGCGCCAGCAGCCCAAACAGGGCCGGGCAGTACTTC
V gene: TRBV10-1
clone size: NA
D gene: NA
J gene: TRBJ2-4

CDR3 protein: CASSDPASGREQYF
CDR3 DNA: TGTGCCAGCAGTGACCCCGCTTCAGGGCGGGAGCAGTACTTC
V gene: TRBV6-1
clone size: NA
D gene: NA
J gene: TRBJ2-7

CDR3 protein: CASSELPGVHEQYF
CDR3 DNA: TGTGCCAGCAGTGAATTGCCAGGGGTGCACGAGCAGTACTTC
V gene: TRBV25-1
clone size: NA
D gene: NA
J gene: TRBJ2-7

CDR3 protein: CASSVGKRNTEAFF
CDR3 DNA: TGTGCCAGCTCAGTCGGAAAGCGGAACACTGAAGCTTTCTTT
V gene: TRBV18
clone size: NA
D gene: NA
J gene: TRBJ1-1

CDR3 protein: CASSPLPRNTEAFF
CDR3 DNA: TGTGCCAGCAGCCCATTGCCCAGGAACACTGAAGCTTTCTTT
V gene: TRBV6-5
clone size: NA
D gene: NA
J gene: TRBJ1-1

CDR3 protein: CASSRNSANGLTF
CDR3 DNA: TGTGCCAGCAGCAGGAACAGTGCCAACGGCCTGACTTTC
V gene: TRBV11-3
clone size: NA
D gene: NA
J gene: TRBJ2-6

CDR3 protein: CASSLEGIFKGNTIYF
CDR3 DNA: TGCGCCAGCAGCTTGGAGGGGATTTTTAAAGGAAACACCATATATTTT
V gene: TRBV5-1
clone size: NA
D gene: NA
J gene: TRBJ1-3

CDR3 protein: CASSLAPPGKNTGELFF
CDR3 DNA: TGTGCTAGCAGCTTAGCCCCCCCAGGGAAGAACACCGGGGAGCTGTTTTTT
V gene: TRBV7-7
clone size: NA
D gene: NA
J gene: TRBJ2-2

CDR3 protein: CASSRGQVYGEQYF
CDR3 DNA: TGTGCCAGCAGTAGGGGGCAGGTCTATGGGGAGCAGTACTTC
V gene: TRBV7-6
clone size: NA
D gene: TRBD1
J gene: TRBJ2-5

CDR3 protein: CASGYGTGSVDTQYF
CDR3 DNA: TGTGCCAGCGGCTACGGGACAGGCTCGGTAGATACGCAGTATTTT
V gene: TRBV13
clone size: NA
D gene: TRBD1
J gene: TRBJ2-3

CDR3 protein: CASGGEAPYNEQFF
CDR3 DNA: TGCGCCAGCGGGGGGGAGGCCCCCTACAATGAGCAGTTCTTC
V gene: TRBV5-1
clone size: NA
D gene: TRBD2
J gene: TRBJ2-1

CDR3 protein: CASSPTSGASNEQFF
CDR3 DNA: TGTGCCAGCAGTCCGACTAGCGGGGCAAGTAATGAGCAGTTCTTC
V gene: TRBV6-4
clone size: NA
D gene: TRBD2
J gene: TRBJ2-1

CDR3 protein: CASSTAPLGGGAYEQYF
CDR3 DNA: TGTGCCAGCAGCACGGCACCCCTTGGCGGGGGGGCCTACGAGCAGTACTTC
V gene: TRBV7-6
clone size: NA
D gene: TRBD2
J gene: TRBJ2-7

CDR3 protein: CASSPLGLAETSPYNEQFF
CDR3 DNA: TGTGCCAGCAGCCCCCTAGGGCTAGCGGAGACATCCCCCTACAATGAGCAGTTCTTC
V gene: TRBV7-8
clone size: NA
D gene: TRBD2
J gene: TRBJ2-1

CDR3 protein: CASSSVAGGETQYF
CDR3 DNA: TGTGCCAGCAGCTCCGTCGCGGGGGGAGAGACCCAGTACTTC
V gene: TRBV7-9
clone size: NA
D gene: TRBD2
J gene: TRBJ2-5

CDR3 protein: CASSLAFSGEGVYEQYF
CDR3 DNA: TGTGCCAGCAGCTTAGCGTTTAGCGGGGAAGGGGTTTACGAGCAGTACTTC
V gene: TRBV7-9
clone size: NA
D gene: TRBD2
J gene: TRBJ2-7

CDR3 protein: CASSGSGVKDQPQHF
CDR3 DNA: TGTGCCAGCAGTGGGTCGGGGGTGAAGGATCAGCCCCAGCATTTT
V gene: TRBV28
clone size: NA
D gene: NA
J gene: TRBJ1-5

CDR3 protein: CASSYAGFSTF
CDR3 DNA: TGTGCCAGCAGTTATGCGGGGTTTAGCACCTTC
V gene: TRBV6-5
clone size: NA
D gene: NA
J gene: TRBJ1-2

CDR3 protein: CASRRDYSNQPQHF
CDR3 DNA: TGTGCCAGCAGGAGGGACTATAGCAATCAGCCCCAGCATTTT
V gene: TRBV6-5
clone size: few
D gene: NA
J gene: TRBJ1-5

CDR3 protein: CASSNPKGTSREGETQYF
CDR3 DNA: TGTGCCAGCAGCAACCCTAAAGGGACTAGCCGGGAAGGAGAGACCCAGTACTTC
V gene: TRBV21-1
clone size: NA
D gene: NA
J gene: TRBJ2-5

CDR3 protein: CASSQDRGRYGYTF
CDR3 DNA: TGCGCCAGCAGCCAAGACAGGGGGCGTTATGGCTACACCTTC
V gene: TRBV4-3
clone size: NA
D gene: TRBD1
J gene: TRBJ1-2

CDR3 protein: CASSQNRGAREAFF
CDR3 DNA: TGTGCCAGCAGCCAAAACAGGGGAGCCCGTGAAGCTTTCTTT
V gene: TRBV14
clone size: NA
D gene: TRBD1
J gene: TRBJ1-1

CDR3 protein: CASSTGLENQPQHF
CDR3 DNA: TGTGCCAGTAGTACCGGTTTGGAGAATCAGCCCCAGCATTTT
V gene: TRBV19
clone size: NA
D gene: NA
J gene: TRBJ1-5

CDR3 protein: CASTSTGKGTDTQYF
CDR3 DNA: TGTGCCAGCACCTCCACCGGGAAGGGCACAGATACGCAGTATTTT
V gene: TRBV28
clone size: NA
D gene: NA
J gene: TRBJ2-3

CDR3 protein: CASSLDRANSPLHF
CDR3 DNA: TGCGCCAGCAGCTTGGACAGGGCTAATTCACCCCTCCACTTT
V gene: TRBV5-1
clone size: NA
D gene: NA
J gene: TRBJ1-6

CDR3 protein: CASSESVGGGLNYGYTF
CDR3 DNA: TGTGCCAGCAGTGAGTCGGTTGGGGGAGGCCTTAACTATGGCTACACCTTC
V gene: TRBV2
clone size: NA
D gene: NA
J gene: TRBJ1-2

CDR3 protein: CASRNSGLALGANVLTF
CDR3 DNA: TGTGCCAGCAGGAACTCGGGACTAGCGCTAGGGGCCAACGTCCTGACTTTC
V gene: TRBV28
clone size: NA
D gene: TRBD2
J gene: TRBJ2-6

CDR3 protein: CASTPGGAEAFF
CDR3 DNA: TGTGCCAGTACTCCAGGGGGAGCTGAAGCTTTCTTT
V gene: TRBV19
clone size: NA
D gene: TRBD1
J gene: TRBJ1-1

CDR3 protein: CASALVGGSGNTIYF
CDR3 DNA: TGTGCTAGTGCCCTGGTGGGGGGCTCTGGAAACACCATATATTTT
V gene: TRBV12-5
clone size: NA
D gene: NA
J gene: TRBJ1-3

CDR3 protein: CASSLGWSDGTYEQYF
CDR3 DNA: TGCGCCAGCAGCTTGGGTTGGAGTGACGGCACCTACGAGCAGTACTTC
V gene: TRBV5-1
clone size: NA
D gene: NA
J gene: TRBJ2-7

CDR3 protein: CASTGQAPTYGYTF
CDR3 DNA: TGTGCCAGCACTGGGCAGGCGCCAACTTATGGCTACACCTTC
V gene: TRBV28
clone size: few
D gene: NA
J gene: TRBJ1-2

CDR3 protein: CAWRQGHYYGYTF
CDR3 DNA: TGTGCCTGGAGACAGGGGCACTACTATGGCTACACCTTC
V gene: TRBV30
clone size: NA
D gene: TRBD1
J gene: TRBJ1-2

CDR3 protein: CASSLAQGALDGYTF
CDR3 DNA: TGTGCCAGCAGCTTAGCGCAGGGGGCCCTAGATGGCTACACCTTC
V gene: TRBV7-9
clone size: NA
D gene: TRBD1
J gene: TRBJ1-2